This T cell receptor beta chain is drawn from a study of blood T cell repertoires in COVID-19. In the study overall: Some COVID-19 samples were acute and others convalescent; all came from the United States, Italy and Spain. T cells, B-cell-depleted T cells, or PBMCs provided the cDNA or gDNA that served as material.

How the authors handled the data: Quantification of nucleated cells was approximated via reference gene primer amplification. The table came from immunoSEQ multiplex PCR; TCRdb's copy has only in-frame clones and leaves some out. Clone size and V and J calls were adopted from that table, with D and trimming inferred from the DNA. The sample lists 99,000 or so clones; around 81% were seen once. The germline V and J ends were trimmed by 6 bases and 1 base, with 9 bases remaining between them. The germline V gene has CDR1 MNHNY and CDR2 SVGAGI (reference sequence). The CDR3 contains 13 residues. The J gene is TRBJ2-5, the V gene TRBV6-6; weak D call: TRBD1 (6 bases). The sample taken for sequencing was peripheral blood. This TCR derives from an elderly man with acute or convalescent COVID-19. For the CDR3, the DNA is TGTGCCAGCAGACAACAGGGCCAAGAGACCCAGTACTTC. It is translated as CASRQQGQETQYF.